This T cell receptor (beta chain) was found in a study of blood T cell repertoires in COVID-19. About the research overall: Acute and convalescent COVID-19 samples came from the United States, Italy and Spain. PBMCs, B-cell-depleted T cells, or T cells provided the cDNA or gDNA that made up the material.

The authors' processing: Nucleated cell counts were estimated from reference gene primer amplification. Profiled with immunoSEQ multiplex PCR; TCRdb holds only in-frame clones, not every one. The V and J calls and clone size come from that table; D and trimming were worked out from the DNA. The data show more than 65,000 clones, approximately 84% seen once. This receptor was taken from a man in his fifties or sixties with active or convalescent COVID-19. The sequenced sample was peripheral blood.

CDR3 in amino acids: CASSVDLEGPGHEQYF. The DNA of the CDR3 is TGTGCCAGCAGCGTAGATTTGGAGGGCCCTGGACACGAGCAGTACTTC. The chain is built from TRBV9 and TRBJ2-7, with a tentative D call TRBD2 (6 bases). CDR1 and CDR2 from the germline V gene are SGDLS and YYNGEE. This CDR3 comprises 16 residues. V shed 0 bases and J shed 5 bases, with 18 bases lying between them.